This T cell receptor beta chain was recovered during a study of type 1 regulatory T cells. In the study overall: An in vitro protocol generated T-allo10, a Tr1-enriched, alloantigen-specific CD4 T cell product.

Points from the study as a whole: Tr1 cells had a more restricted TCR repertoire than non-Tr1 cells.

TCRdb re-called the reads through MiXCR, storing one row per CDR3 protein. The sample carries 6,200 or so distinct CDR3 sequences, roughly a third recorded once. The CDR3 length is 13 residues. Germline CDR1 and CDR2: SGHNT and YENEEA. Trimming took 1 base from V and 7 from J, leaving 11 bases between them. This clonotype was picked up a small number of times. Its antigen is currently unknown. V gene TRBV11-3 combines with J gene TRBJ2-7; a possible D gene is TRBD2 (6 bases). The sequenced sample was cultured type 1 regulatory T (Tr1) cells, either the whole culture or a sorted fraction (not recorded which). This receptor was identified in a human donor in good health. The CDR3 nucleotides read TGTGCCAGCAGCTTAGCCGGGAGTGGAGAGCAGTACTTC. Protein sequence: CASSLAGSGEQYF.